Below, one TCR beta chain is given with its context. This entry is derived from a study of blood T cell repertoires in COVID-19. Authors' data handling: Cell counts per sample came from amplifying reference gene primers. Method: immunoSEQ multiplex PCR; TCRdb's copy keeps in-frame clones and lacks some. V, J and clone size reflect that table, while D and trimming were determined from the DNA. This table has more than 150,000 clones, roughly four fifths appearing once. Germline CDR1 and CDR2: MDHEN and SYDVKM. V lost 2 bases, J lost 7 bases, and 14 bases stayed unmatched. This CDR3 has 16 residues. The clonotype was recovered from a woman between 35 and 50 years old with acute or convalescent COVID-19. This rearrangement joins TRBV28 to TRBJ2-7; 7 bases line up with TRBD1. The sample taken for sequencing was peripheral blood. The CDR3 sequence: CASSLAGTEVKREQYF. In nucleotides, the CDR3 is TGTGCCAGCAGTTTAGCTGGGACAGAGGTAAAGAGGGAGCAGTACTTC.